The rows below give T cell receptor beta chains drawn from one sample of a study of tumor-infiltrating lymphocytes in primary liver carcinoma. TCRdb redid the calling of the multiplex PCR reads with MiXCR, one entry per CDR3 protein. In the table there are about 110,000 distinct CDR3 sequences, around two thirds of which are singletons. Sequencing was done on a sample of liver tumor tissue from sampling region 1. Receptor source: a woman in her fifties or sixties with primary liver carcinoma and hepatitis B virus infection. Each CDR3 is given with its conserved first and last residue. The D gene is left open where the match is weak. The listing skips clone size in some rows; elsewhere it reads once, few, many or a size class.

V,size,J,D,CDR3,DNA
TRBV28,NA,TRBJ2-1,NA,CASTPGRGSYNEQLF,TGTGCAAGCACCCCGGGGCGGGGCTCCTACAATGAGCAGTTATTC
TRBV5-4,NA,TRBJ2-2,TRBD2,CASRSLARGGTGELFF,TGTGCCAGCAGGTCACTAGCGAGAGGAGGGACCGGGGAGCTGTTTTTT
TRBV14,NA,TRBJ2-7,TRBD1,CASSPRQGISRSEHYF,TGTGCTAGCAGCCCGAGACAGGGTATTTCGAGAAGCGAGCACTACTTC
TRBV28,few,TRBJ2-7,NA,CASTSRGPYEQYF,TGTGCCAGCACCTCCCGTGGCCCCTACGAGCAGTACTTC
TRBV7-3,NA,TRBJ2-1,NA,CASSIGNNEQFF,TGTGCCAGCAGCATAGGGAACAATGAGCAGTTCTTC
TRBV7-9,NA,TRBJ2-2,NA,CASSPRANTGELFF,TGTGCCAGCAGCCCAAGGGCGAACACCGGGGAGCTGTTTTTT
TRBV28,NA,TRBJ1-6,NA,CASRIGRTNSPLHF,TGTGCCAGCAGGATTGGGCGGACGAATTCACCCCTCCACTTT
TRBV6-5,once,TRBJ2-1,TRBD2,CASTKGRGGNNEQLF,TGTGCCAGCACCAAAGGGCGGGGAGGGAACAATGAGCAGCTCTTC
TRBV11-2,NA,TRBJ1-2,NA,CASSLDRDAYGYNF,TGTGCCAGCAGCTTAGATCGAGACGCCTATGGCTACAACTTC
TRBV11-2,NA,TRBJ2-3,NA,CASSLVIYTDTQYF,TGTGCCAGCAGCTTAGTTATTTACACAGATACGCAGTATTTT
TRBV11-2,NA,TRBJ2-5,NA,CASSYTEGKTQYF,TGTGCCAGCAGCTATACGGAGGGGAAGACCCAGTACTTC
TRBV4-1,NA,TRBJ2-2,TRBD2,CASSLRRGMDTGELLF,TGCGCCAGCAGCCTCCGGCGGGGGATGGACACCGGGGAGCTGCTTTTT
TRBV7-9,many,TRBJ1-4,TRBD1,CASSLSAGQGTTNEKLFF,TGTGCCAGCAGCTTATCCGCGGGACAGGGAACAACTAATGAAAAACTGTTTTTT
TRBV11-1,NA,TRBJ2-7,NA,CASSLRTAIFYERYF,TGTGCAAGCAGCCTAAGGACAGCCATTTTCTACGAGCGGTACTTC
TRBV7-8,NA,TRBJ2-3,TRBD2,CACSPLAGGPYGRNTQYF,TGTGCCTGCAGCCCTTTAGCGGGAGGCCCGTACGGCAGGAATACGCAGTATTTC
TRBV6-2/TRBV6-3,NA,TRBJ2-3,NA,CASSYGGSADTQYF,TGTGCCAGCAGTTACGGGGGCAGCGCGGATACGCAGTATTTT
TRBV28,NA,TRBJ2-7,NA,CASSKGRGMYEQYF,TGTGCCAGCAGTAAGGGACGCGGGATGTACGAGCAGTACTTC
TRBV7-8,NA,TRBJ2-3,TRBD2,CASSPPRSGSRLSLMFTDTQYF,TGTGCCAGCAGCCCCCCCCGTAGCGGGAGTCGCCTCTCACTGATGTTCACAGATACGCAGTATTTT
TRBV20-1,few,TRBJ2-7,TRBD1,CSQTGQATYEQYF,TGCAGCCAAACGGGACAGGCGACCTACGAGCAGTACTTC
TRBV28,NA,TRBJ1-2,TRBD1,CASSLEPGQGGYGYTF,TGTGCCAGCAGTCTGGAACCGGGACAGGGAGGCTATGGCTACACCTTC
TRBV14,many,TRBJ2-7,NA,CASSHKHGQYF,TGTGCCAGCAGCCACAAACACGGGCAGTACTTC